The present T cell receptor (beta chain) was sequenced within a study of cytomegalovirus exposure and HLA in healthy donors (dated by TCRdb to about 2017). The study in broad terms: An earlier analysis of several hundred of the donors reported roughly 300 Gb of sequence data and about 120 million unique TCR beta sequences obtained from about 179 million T cells. An early release that covered roughly 600 HLA-typed donors contained about 300 gigabases of sequencing data and 75 million to 100 million unique TCR sequences. Among the roughly 390 genotyped donors, about 83% belonged to the genetic ancestry cluster associated with self-reported Caucasian donors. The study aimed to test whether cataloging public T cell receptors could reveal signatures of past pathogen exposure. Using immunosequencing, the study profiled T cell repertoires from approximately 700 subjects and related those repertoires to cytomegalovirus serostatus. A separate validation cohort of roughly 130 different subjects was used in addition to the roughly 700-subject first cohort. High-throughput TCR immunosequencing, statistical association of individual TCRs with disease status, and machine learning were combined to predict cytomegalovirus infection status. A later analysis re-examined previously published TCR beta repertoires from over 500 donors and added high-resolution HLA genotyping to investigate patterns of TCR occurrence. Rather than using new phenotypic data, the later analysis identified candidate immune exposures from TCR beta sequences and from how often those sequences occurred across donors. In an earlier analysis of 500 to 650 of the donors, high-throughput TCR beta sequencing was used to judge whether each TCR beta V gene segment behaved as functional or pseudogenic. Donor age, sex, ethnicity and CMV serostatus were collected together with the repertoire data. In a later genetic analysis, genome-wide SNP genotypes for about 55% of the roughly 700 donors were used, and that subset was treated as a discovery cohort. All discovery cohort repertoires had been generated using a single sequencing platform. HLA typing covered class I and class II loci at four-digit resolution. The number of donors typed differed by locus, with 629-630 for A, B, C, DRB1 and DQB1, 522 for DQA1, approximately 580 for DPA1, and some 440 for DPB1. Roughly 5 DR-DQ haplotypes were handled as single units for association and clustering, since linkage in the cohort was strong. Among about 400 genotyped donors of the cohort, an average of approximately 200,000 unique TCR beta nucleotide sequences was sequenced per donor, of which approximately 18% were non-productive. The paper as a whole reports these results and caveats: In a later analysis, HLA-associated TCR beta chains were found to be more clonally expanded and to have lower generation probabilities than equally common non-associated chains. The classifier was reported to diagnose cytomegalovirus status with high specificity and sensitivity in both the original cohort and the validation cohort. Across donors, most TCR sequences were observed very rarely, whereas some public TCRs were present in many individuals. The earlier analysis of a few hundred of the donors excluded some 16 rarely observed V segments, including chromosome 9 orphons, because counts were too low. Linkage disequilibrium might explain the correlated functional status among segregating V segments, but an unknown experimental factor could not be ruled out. A cluster of highly shared sequence variants was judged likely to represent a technical artifact of the sequencing pipeline. When HLA alleles, especially DR and DQ, strongly co-occurred, TCR associations were difficult to assign to individual alleles. Several of the top co-occurrence clusters appeared to be linked to parvovirus B19, influenza, CMV and Epstein-Barr virus, according to a later analysis. In this cohort, only TCR beta chains were sequenced, and detectable features were limited by the absence of alpha or paired-chain data. In an earlier analysis of fewer than 700 of the donors, most TCR beta V segments appeared in productive rearrangements about 90% or about 30% of the time, broadly matching IMGT annotations. Some IMGT-functional V segments, including TRBV6-2 and TRBV6-3, could not be distinguished by the 87-base-pair reads and were therefore excluded. In a later genetic analysis, a missense DCLRE1C variant was associated with V-gene and J-gene trimming of TCR beta chains, and the association was replicated in an independent cohort. According to a later analysis, most CMV-associated TCR beta chains appeared to be HLA-restricted, and the HLA associations seemed to be driven largely by CMV exposure. Because HLA typing was unavailable for some donors at each locus, only the typed subset was used in association tests. Compared with the 666-donor mean, donors in an Asian-associated ancestry cluster had fewer N-insertions in productive TCRs, according to a later genetic analysis. The presence/absence analyses assumed that sequencing depth was roughly uniform across donors, and that assumption may not be true. A few of the identified cytomegalovirus-associated TCR beta chains were confirmed in vitro to be specific for cytomegalovirus antigens. The study gave a list of some 150 TCR beta chains associated with cytomegalovirus. A further reported finding was that TCR beta sequences accurately predicted the HLA-A and HLA-B alleles for most subjects in the first cohort. For the cohort, immune exposure information was limited to CMV serostatus. In a later analysis, TCR association rates were found to vary across HLA loci, with the most associated TCRs seen for DRB1 alleles and the fewest for HLA-C alleles. Specific HLA alleles were associated with more than 15,000 TCR beta sequences at a false discovery rate of 0.05 in a later analysis. The authors suggested that the approach could potentially be generalized to other disease states and immunological phenotypes.

The CDR3 has 11 amino acids, counting the end cysteine and phenylalanine. Just the 33-base CDR3 DNA is kept, in frame starting at base 1. For CDR1 and CDR2, the germline V gene lists SGHTA and FQGTGA. The V end loses 4 bases and the J end loses 2 bases, and a stretch of 3 bases separates them. In total, roughly 670 healthy bone marrow donors made up the cohort. At the time of sampling, every cohort member was nominally healthy, though immune exposures that went unrecorded were likely present. The donor was CMV seropositive and was included in the group of 250 to 300 seropositive cohort members. A peripheral blood sample was collected from each donor, and TCR beta sequencing was performed on peripheral blood mononuclear cells. The Qiagen DNeasy Blood Extraction Kit was used to extract genomic DNA from the blood cell samples. Turning to this clone: Its antigen target is currently unknown. Base quality data are lacking; no much larger clone is found one base away.

The library was prepared using the immunoSEQ multiplex PCR assay. A mixture of 60 forward primers for TCR Vbeta segments and 13 reverse primers for TCR Jbeta segments was used in the multiplex PCR. Amplification of the CDR3 region of rearranged TCR beta genes was performed with a multiplex PCR assay on genomic DNA. The Illumina HiSeq System was used to sequence the amplified TCR beta libraries as 87-base-pair reads. The authors' pipeline ran thus. Across the 670 or so repertoires, a later analysis counted about 81 million unique TCR beta chains, roughly 11 million of which were shared by at least two donors. A nearest-neighbor algorithm error-corrected the raw reads and collapsed the reads into unique sequences, merging closely related sequences to remove PCR and sequencing errors. To assign V, D and J gene segments, CDR3 sequences were aligned to IMGT reference sequences. For a sequence to be retained, a match of at least six nucleotides to both a V gene segment and a J gene segment was required. Rearrangements were classified as productive when the CDR3 lacked stop codons and remained in frame with V and J, and all other rearrangements were classified as non-productive. CDR3 was defined by IMGT convention, running from the second conserved V-encoded cysteine to the conserved J-encoded phenylalanine. The earlier analysis of about 560 of the donors excluded any sequence lacking an unambiguous match to a single V gene segment. An earlier analysis of just under 600 of the donors called V segments functional above 56.7% productive rearrangements and segregating when the between-donor standard deviation exceeded 5%. A statistical classification framework was built for diagnosing cytomegalovirus status from the catalog of TCR beta chain sequences. In a later analysis, TCR nucleotide sequences were compared against IMGT/GENE-DB human TR gene sequences so that V and J genes could be assigned. Using the TCRdist pipeline, a later analysis assigned CDR3 sequences along with most-parsimonious VDJ recombination scenarios. A later analysis defined each TCR beta chain by its CDR3 amino acid sequence plus V-gene family, and excluded reads lacking a unique V-gene family. As a way to deal with suspected cross-contamination and a sequencing artifact, a later analysis dropped approximately 590 nucleotide sequences that were highly shared and had low generation probability. A later analysis calculated a clonal expansion index for each public chain from normalized within-repertoire ranks of inferred template counts. A later analysis computed generation probabilities with a VDJ recombination model fitted to out-of-frame rearrangements, and checked the results against IGoR. In a later analysis, hypergeometric tests were used to score TCR-TCR, TCR-HLA and TCR-CMV co-occurrence, with a repertoire-size bias correction applied to TCR pairs. In a later analysis, false discovery rates were estimated by permuting HLA or CMV assignments 20 times. In a later analysis, co-occurring TCRs were grouped using DBSCAN, with TCRdist sequence similarity added in when clustering inside HLA-allele-positive subsets. Repertoires with fewer than 30,000 or more than 120,000 public chains were left out of co-occurrence clustering, as were about 5 repertoires with anomalous nucleotide sharing. The source is immuneACCESS, and TCRdb retained only in-frame sequences with V and J called. Part of the clones is not carried over; for the studies checked, unresolved V genes explain less than half of this, and the remainder is unexplained. V and J calls and clone size are those listed in that table; D and trimming were worked out from the DNA. A total of 100,000 to 120,000 clones appear in this sample, about four fifths of them only once. The top ten constitute over 2.5% of the sample.

The source is a woman in her fifties or sixties in good health and CMV-seropositive. The chain is made from TRBV7-3 and TRBJ2-7, with no confident D gene call. Source material: PBMCs. In nucleotide form, the sequence is TGTGCCAGCAGCTCCACCTACGAGCAGTACTTC. The resulting protein is CASSSTYEQYF.